This record looks at one T cell receptor (beta chain) sequence and its context. What it binds is not known. The data belong to a study of blood T cells in healthy people across ages. Study observations and caveats: There was a strong correlation between TCR beta diversity and naive T cell percentage.

CDR1 and CDR2 from the germline V gene are SGHNT and YENEEA. Trimming removed 1 base from V and 7 bases from J, with 7 bases in between. The CDR3 spans 13 residues. The use of a sample-barcoded 5' primer and a J-beta primer mix characterized a second PCR of about 7 to 12 cycles. MiXCR, applied by TCRdb to the 5' RACE reads, yields one record per CDR3 protein. The sample consists of hundreds of thousands of distinct CDR3 sequences, about 55% of them appearing once. The origin of this receptor is a man older than 75 in good health. The chain carries TRBV11-3 and TRBJ2-2; the D is unclear. Source material: blood. The CDR3 coding sequence is TGTGCCAGCAGCTTAGGAGTAATCGGGGAGCTGTTTTTT. The encoded protein is CASSLGVIGELFF.